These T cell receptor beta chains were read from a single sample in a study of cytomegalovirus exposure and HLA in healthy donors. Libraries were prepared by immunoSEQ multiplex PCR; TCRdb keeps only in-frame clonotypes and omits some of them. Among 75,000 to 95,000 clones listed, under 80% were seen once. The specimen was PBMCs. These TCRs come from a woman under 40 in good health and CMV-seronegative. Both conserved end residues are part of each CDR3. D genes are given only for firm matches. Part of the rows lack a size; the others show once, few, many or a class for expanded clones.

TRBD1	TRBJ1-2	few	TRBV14	TGTGCCAGCAGCCAAGTCCTTGACAGGGGTTATGGCTACACCTTC	CASSQVLDRGYGYTF
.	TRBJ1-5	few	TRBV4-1	TGCGCCAGCAGCCATCCTCCCCGCAATCAGCCCCAGCATTTT	CASSHPPRNQPQHF
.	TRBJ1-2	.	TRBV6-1	TGTGCCAGCAGTGAAAGTGGGGGCGAGGGCTACACCTTC	CASSESGGEGYTF
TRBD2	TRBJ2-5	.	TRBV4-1	TGCGCCAGCAGCCCCTACGGGACTAGCGGACAAGAGACCCAGTACTTC	CASSPYGTSGQETQYF
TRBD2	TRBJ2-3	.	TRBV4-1	TGCGCCAGCAGCCAAGATCCCGGGGGGGGCCAGGGTACGCAGTATTTT	CASSQDPGGGQGTQYF
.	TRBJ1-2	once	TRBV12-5	TGTGCTAGTGGTCTCAGGGGCAACGGCTACACCTTC	CASGLRGNGYTF
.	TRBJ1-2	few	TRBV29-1	TGCAGCGTGGCAGGGGTTAACTATGGCTACACCTTC	CSVAGVNYGYTF
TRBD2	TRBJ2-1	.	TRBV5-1	TGCGCCAGCAAACTGGTGGGGGGGACCTACAATGAGCAGTTCTTC	CASKLVGGTYNEQFF
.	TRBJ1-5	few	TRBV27	TGTGCCAGCAGTCCCCGGGACTCCAATCAGCCCCAGCATTTT	CASSPRDSNQPQHF
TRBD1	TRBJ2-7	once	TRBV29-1	TGCAGCGTTCGACAGGGGCCCTACGAGCAGTACTTC	CSVRQGPYEQYF
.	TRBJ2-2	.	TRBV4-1	TGCGCCAGCAGCTCCCTCTTTAGCGGGGAGCTGTTTTTT	CASSSLFSGELFF
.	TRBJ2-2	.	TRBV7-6	TGTGCCAGCAGCCCGACGGAGACCGGGGAGCTGTTTTTT	CASSPTETGELFF
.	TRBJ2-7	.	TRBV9	TGTGCCAGCAGCGTAGCTACCTGGGGGCGAAGGAACGAGCAGTACTTC	CASSVATWGRRNEQYF
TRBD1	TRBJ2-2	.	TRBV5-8	TGTGCCAGCCGGACGAGGGGGCGGAACACCGGGGAGCTGTTTTTT	CASRTRGRNTGELFF
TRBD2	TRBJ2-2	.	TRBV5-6	TGTGCCTCCCGGGGGGGGGCCTGGGAGCTGTTTTTT	CASRGGAWELFF
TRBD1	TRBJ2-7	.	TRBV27	TGTGCCAGCAGTCCCTGGGACAGTGCCTACGAGCAGTACTTC	CASSPWDSAYEQYF
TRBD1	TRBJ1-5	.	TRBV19	TGTGCCAGTAGGCCCCTCGAGGGGGCTCTTTATCAGCCCCAGCATTTT	CASRPLEGALYQPQHF
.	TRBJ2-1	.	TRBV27	TGTGCCAGTTCCGTGTACAATGAGCAGTTCTTC	CASSVYNEQFF
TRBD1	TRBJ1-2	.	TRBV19	TGTGCCAGTAGTATAGATCTACAGGGGCACTATGGCTACACCTTC	CASSIDLQGHYGYTF
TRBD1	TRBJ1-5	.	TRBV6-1	TGTGCCAGCAGTGCCGACAGGGCCAATCAGCCCCAGCATTTT	CASSADRANQPQHF
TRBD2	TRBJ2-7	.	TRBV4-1	TGCGCCAGCAGCCGATCCGGGACTAATCACGAGCAGTACTTC	CASSRSGTNHEQYF
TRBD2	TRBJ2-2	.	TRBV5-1	TGCGCCAGCAGCCCTCGGGAGGGCACCGGGGAGCTGTTTTTT	CASSPREGTGELFF
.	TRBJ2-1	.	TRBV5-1	TGCGCCAGCACGCCGAGACTAGTTAACAATGAGCAGTTCTTC	CASTPRLVNNEQFF
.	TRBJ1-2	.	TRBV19	TGTGCCAGTAGTATAGGAAGGGGAATCGGTGGCTACACCTTC	CASSIGRGIGGYTF
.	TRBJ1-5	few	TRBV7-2	TGTGCCAGCAGCTTAGCCACAGGCAATCAGCCCCAGCATTTT	CASSLATGNQPQHF
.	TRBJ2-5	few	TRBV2	TGTGCCAGCAGGTATTCGAGCAGGGAGACCCAGTACTTC	CASRYSSRETQYF
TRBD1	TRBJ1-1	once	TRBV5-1	TGCGCCAGCAGCTTGGGCAGGGGGGCTGAAGCTTTCTTT	CASSLGRGAEAFF
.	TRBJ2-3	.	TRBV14	TGTGCCAGCAGCCAAGGGGTTGTCAGGGATACGCAGTATTTT	CASSQGVVRDTQYF
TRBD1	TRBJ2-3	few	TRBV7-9	TGTGCCAGCAGCTGGTGGGGACAGGGGGCGATGGATACGCAGTATTTT	CASSWWGQGAMDTQYF
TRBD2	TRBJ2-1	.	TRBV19	TGTGCCAGTAGGGGACTAGCGGGAGGGCCAGTTGAGCAGTTCTTC	CASRGLAGGPVEQFF
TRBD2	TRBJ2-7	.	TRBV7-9	TGTTCCTCCGGGACTAGCGCCTACGAGCAGTACTTC	CSSGTSAYEQYF
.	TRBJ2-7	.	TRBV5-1	TGCGCCAGACGATACGGGGACTCCTACGAGCAGTACTTC	CARRYGDSYEQYF
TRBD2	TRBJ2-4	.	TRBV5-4	TGTGCCAGCAGCATTAGCGGGCCGCTAGCCAAAAACATTCAGTACTTC	CASSISGPLAKNIQYF
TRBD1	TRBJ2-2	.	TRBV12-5	TGTGCTAGTGGGTTCCGGGACAGGCCCAATCAACGACCTAAAACCGGGGAGCTGTTTTTT	CASGFRDRPNQRPKTGELFF
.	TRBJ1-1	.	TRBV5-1	TGCGCCAGCAGCTTGTCTCCCTTTAGTGAGGGCACTGAAGCTTTCTTT	CASSLSPFSEGTEAFF
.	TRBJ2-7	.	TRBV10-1	TGCGCCAGCAGTGCGCCGGGGTCCTACGAGCAGTACTTC	CASSAPGSYEQYF
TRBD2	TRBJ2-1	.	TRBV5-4	TGTGCCAGCAGCCGGCGGACTAGCGGGAGCCATGAGCAGTTCTTC	CASSRRTSGSHEQFF